These 20 T cell receptor beta chains originate from one sample sequenced in a study of CD8 T cells in Susac syndrome. About 0.45 to 1 ug RNA was reverse transcribed with random hexamers. MiXCR was run by TCRdb on the immunoSEQ multiplex PCR reads, yielding one entry per CDR3 protein. The sample holds some 200,000 distinct CDR3 sequences, roughly 94% seen once. Material: CD8+ T cells from PBMCs. The receptors come from a human donor with Susac syndrome.

The CDR3 sequence is CSVRGAGADQPQHF. The CDR3 DNA reads as TGCAGTGTTCGAGGGGCTGGGGCCGATCAGCCCCAGCATTTT. The V and J genes are TRBV20-1 and TRBJ1-5; D is perhaps TRBD1 (5 bases). The germline V gene encodes CDR1 DFQATT and CDR2 SNEGSKA (reference sequence). The CDR3 length is 14 residues. V lost 7 bases, J lost 5 bases, and 18 bases lay in between.

The chain recombines TRBV19 with TRBJ1-2; D not certain. Trimming shortened V by 3 bases and J by 2 bases, and 7 bases separated the two germline ends. Germline V CDR1 and CDR2: LNHDA, SQIVND (reference sequence). This CDR3 contains 13 residues. The CDR3 DNA reads TGTGCCAGTAGTATTGCGGTAAACTATGGCTACACCTTC. Amino acids: CASSIAVNYGYTF.

CDR3 loop: CASSPEAGNYGYTF. The CDR3 bases are TGTGCCAGCTCACCGGAGGCCGGGAACTATGGCTACACCTTC. J is TRBJ1-2 and V is TRBV18; D is undetermined. V gave up 3 bases and J gave up 2 bases, with 10 bases separating them. Germline-derived CDR1 and CDR2 are KGHSH and LQKENI. The CDR3 spans 14 residues.

The chain couples TRBV5-1 to TRBJ2-3, with D tentatively TRBD2 (6 bases). This CDR3 is built from 16 residues. V was pared by 1 base and J by 0 bases, with 12 bases between. Germline lookup yields CDR1 SGHRS and CDR2 YFSETQ. CDR3 protein: CASSLLERASTDTQYF. CDR3 in DNA: TGCGCCAGCAGCTTGTTAGAGCGGGCCAGCACAGATACGCAGTATTTT.

The rearrangement links TRBV12-3 or TRBV12-4 to TRBJ2-3; D unclear. CDR3 length equals 13 residues. Trimming shortened V by 5 bases and J by 4 bases, and 10 bases separated the two germline ends. CDR3 region: CASSRASSDTQYF. The CDR3 DNA sequence: TGTGCCAGCAGTCGCGCTAGTTCAGATACGCAGTATTTT.

V gene TRBV9 combines with J gene TRBJ2-1, with 12 bases aligning to TRBD1. Per the germline V gene, CDR1 is SGDLS and CDR2 is YYNGEE. The J segment lost 10 bases and the V segment lost 4 bases, leaving 12 bases of the junction unmatched. The CDR3 is 16 amino acids. The CDR3 loop is CASSPQSGQGAGEQFF. CDR3 nucleotide sequence: TGTGCCAGCAGCCCTCAGTCGGGACAGGGGGCGGGGGAGCAGTTCTTC.

The chain links TRBV7-3 to TRBJ2-5; D perhaps matches TRBD2 (7 bases). V was shortened by 4 bases and J by 5 bases, with 17 bases between the two germline ends. The CDR3 runs to 15 residues. The germline V gene has CDR1 SGHTA and CDR2 FQGTGA. CDR3 residues: CASSSGGGGVETQYF. CDR3 bases: TGTGCCAGCAGCTCCGGTGGGGGGGGCGTGGAGACCCAGTACTTC.

The CDR3 region is CASTEKQGAGETQYF. DNA of the CDR3: TGTGCCAGCACCGAAAAACAGGGGGCAGGAGAGACCCAGTACTTC. The chain recombines TRBV7-9 with TRBJ2-5; TRBD1 agrees at 9 bases. The CDR3 loop spans 15 amino acids. Trimming cost V 7 bases and J 4 bases; bases outside gene matches: 10. Looked up from germline, CDR1 is SEHNR and CDR2 is FQNEAQ (reference sequence).

This chain uses TRBV5-1 with TRBJ2-3, with D perhaps TRBD1 (6 bases). CDR3 length equals 15 residues. Trimming took off 2 bases at V and 2 bases at J, with 12 bases between the two ends. Germline V gene sequence: CDR1 SGHRS, CDR2 YFSETQ. This chain's CDR3 is CASSFDRQYTDTQYF. The CDR3 nucleotides read TGCGCCAGCAGCTTCGACAGGCAGTACACAGATACGCAGTATTTT.

The chain combines TRBV7-8 with TRBJ1-5; 11 nucleotides align to TRBD1. CDR1 and CDR2 from the germline V gene are SGHVS and FQNEAQ. After removal of 2 bases from V and 4 bases from J, the junction contained 1 base not matched to a gene. The CDR3 sequence is 15 residues long. The DNA for the CDR3 is TGTGCCAGCAGCTTACGGGACAGGGGGAATCAGCCCCAGCATTTT. This translates into CASSLRDRGNQPQHF.

A note on this clonotype: At one end, the junction sequence differs from germline, possibly due to a read error. The chain carries TRBV9 and TRBJ2-1; 14 bases line up with TRBD2. CDR1 and CDR2 (germline): SGDLS, YYNGEE. This CDR3 is 15 amino acids long. The CDR3 DNA reads TGTGCCAGCAGCGTAGAAGGGACTAGCGGGGGCCAGGTCCTCTTC. Translated, it gives CASSVEGTSGGQVLF.

This chain uses TRBV28 with TRBJ1-1, with D possibly being TRBD1 (5 bases). CDR3 length: 13 amino acids. V gave up 3 bases and J gave up 4 bases, with 9 bases separating them. Germline V gives CDR1 MDHEN, CDR2 SYDVKM. Here the CDR3 DNA reads TGTGCCAGCAGTTTTCAGGGAACCACTGAAGCTTTCTTT. Protein: CASSFQGTTEAFF. The full variable domain, with the rest looked up from reference TRBV28 and TRBJ1-1, is DVKVTQSSRYLVKRTGEKVFLECVQDMDHENMFWYRQDPGLGLRLIYFSYDVKMKEKGDIPEGYSVSREKKERFSLILESASTNQTSMYLCASSFQGTTEAFFGQGTRLTVV.

This clonotype was counted a single time. This chain uses TRBV20-1 with TRBJ2-3; TRBD2 might be the D (5 bases). The germline V gene has CDR1 DFQATT and CDR2 SNEGSKA (reference sequence). Trimming took off 4 bases at V and 11 bases at J, with 34 bases between the two ends. CDR3 size: 18 residues. This CDR3 is CSANEGWSLPNPEFGQYF. The CDR3, as DNA: TGCAGTGCTAATGAGGGTTGGTCGTTACCGAACCCCGAATTTGGGCAGTATTTT.

The chain combines TRBV27 with TRBJ1-1; no reliable D call. The CDR3 runs to 14 residues. Trimming took 3 bases from V and 2 from J, leaving 10 bases between them. CDR1 MNHEY and CDR2 SMNVEV come from the germline V gene (reference sequence). The CDR3 bases are TGTGCCAGCAGTTTGGGCGGGTTAAACACTGAAGCTTTCTTT. Residues: CASSLGGLNTEAFF.

The rearrangement uses TRBV3-1 and TRBJ1-6, with D maybe TRBD1 (5 bases). V was shortened by 0 bases and J by 7 bases, with 13 bases between the two germline ends. Germline-derived CDR1 and CDR2 are LGHDT and YNNKEL (reference sequence). The CDR3 length is 16 residues. The CDR3 nucleotides read TGTGCCAGCAGCCAAGATCTGACGGGGGGAAATTCACCCCTCCACTTT. Translating it yields CASSQDLTGGNSPLHF.

The CDR3 is CASSPPTSGGLNEQFF. The CDR3 DNA sequence: TGTGCCAGCAGCCCCCCGACTAGCGGGGGTTTGAATGAGCAGTTCTTC. J is TRBJ2-1 and V is TRBV7-9; 12 positions match TRBD2. Germline CDR1 is SEHNR and CDR2 is FQNEAQ (reference sequence). J lost 7 bases, V lost 5 bases, and 9 bases had no gene match. This CDR3 has 16 amino acids. The complete variable domain, with remaining parts taken from reference TRBV7-9 and TRBJ2-1, reads DTGVSQNPRHKITKRGQNVTFRCDPISEHNRLYWYRQTLGQGPEFLTYFQNEAQLEKSRLLSDRFSAERPKGSFSTLEIQRTEQGDSAMYLCASSPPTSGGLNEQFFGPGTRLTVL.

CDR3 bases: TGCAGTGCTAGGACAGCGACCTCCATCTATGGCTACACCTTC. As protein: CSARTATSIYGYTF. The chain combines TRBV20-1 with TRBJ1-2; D might be TRBD1 (5 bases). The CDR3 consists of 14 residues. The V and J ends lost 3 bases and 4 bases respectively, with 15 bases between them. Germline V gives CDR1 DFQATT, CDR2 SNEGSKA (reference sequence).

The V gene is TRBV11-2, the J gene TRBJ1-1; TRBD1 matches 11 bases. Germline V gene lookup returns CDR1 SGHAT and CDR2 FQNNGV. The J segment lost 3 bases and the V segment lost 2 bases, leaving 2 bases of the junction unmatched. This CDR3 spans 15 amino acids. The CDR3, as DNA: TGTGCCAGCAGCTTAACGGACAGGGGGCACACTGAAGCTTTCTTT. Its translation is CASSLTDRGHTEAFF.

The chain couples TRBV14 to TRBJ1-5, with TRBD1 matching 8 bases. CDR3 length: 17 residues. V lost 7 bases, J lost 5 bases, and 16 bases stayed unmatched. Germline V gene data show CDR1 as SGHDN and CDR2 as FVKESK. CDR3 region: CASTQPDQTGDDQPQHF. The CDR3 DNA sequence: TGTGCCAGCACCCAGCCAGATCAGACAGGGGACGATCAGCCCCAGCATTTT.

CDR3 protein: CSVEGQFSYEQYF. In DNA, the CDR3 is TGCAGCGTTGAGGGACAGTTCTCCTACGAGCAGTACTTC. The chain has TRBV29-1 and TRBJ2-7, with 7 bases aligning to TRBD1. Germline CDR1 SQVTM, CDR2 ANQGSEA. Germline trimming cut 3 bases from V and 0 bases from J; bases unmatched to any gene: 2. This CDR3 contains 13 residues.